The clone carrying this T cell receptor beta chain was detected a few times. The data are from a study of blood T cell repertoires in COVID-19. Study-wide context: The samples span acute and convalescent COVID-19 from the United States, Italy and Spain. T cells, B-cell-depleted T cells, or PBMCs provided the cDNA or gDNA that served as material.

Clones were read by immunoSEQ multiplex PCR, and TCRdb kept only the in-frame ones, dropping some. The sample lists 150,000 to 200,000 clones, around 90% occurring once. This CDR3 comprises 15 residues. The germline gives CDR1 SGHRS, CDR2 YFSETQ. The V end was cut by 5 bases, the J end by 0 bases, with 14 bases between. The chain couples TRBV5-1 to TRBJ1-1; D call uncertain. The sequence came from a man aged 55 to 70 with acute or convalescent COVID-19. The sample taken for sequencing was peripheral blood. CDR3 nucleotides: TGCGCCAGCAGGCCCCCCTCTACCATGAACACTGAAGCTTTCTTT. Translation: CASRPPSTMNTEAFF.